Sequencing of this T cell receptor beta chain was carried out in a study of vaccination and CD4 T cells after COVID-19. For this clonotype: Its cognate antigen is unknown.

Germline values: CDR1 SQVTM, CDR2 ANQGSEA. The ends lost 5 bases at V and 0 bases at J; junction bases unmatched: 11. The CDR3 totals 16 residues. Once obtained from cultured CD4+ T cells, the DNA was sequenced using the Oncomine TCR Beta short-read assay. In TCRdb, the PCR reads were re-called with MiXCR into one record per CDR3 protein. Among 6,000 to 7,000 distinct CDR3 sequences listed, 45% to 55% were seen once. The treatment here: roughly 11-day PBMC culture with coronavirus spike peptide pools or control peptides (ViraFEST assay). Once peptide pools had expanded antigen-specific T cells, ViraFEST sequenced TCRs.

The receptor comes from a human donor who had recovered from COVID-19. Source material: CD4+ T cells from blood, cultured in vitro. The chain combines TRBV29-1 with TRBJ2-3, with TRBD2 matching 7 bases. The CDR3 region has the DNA TGCAGCGTTACCCCGGCGGCTAGCGGAAGCACAGATACGCAGTATTTT. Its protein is CSVTPAASGSTDTQYF.